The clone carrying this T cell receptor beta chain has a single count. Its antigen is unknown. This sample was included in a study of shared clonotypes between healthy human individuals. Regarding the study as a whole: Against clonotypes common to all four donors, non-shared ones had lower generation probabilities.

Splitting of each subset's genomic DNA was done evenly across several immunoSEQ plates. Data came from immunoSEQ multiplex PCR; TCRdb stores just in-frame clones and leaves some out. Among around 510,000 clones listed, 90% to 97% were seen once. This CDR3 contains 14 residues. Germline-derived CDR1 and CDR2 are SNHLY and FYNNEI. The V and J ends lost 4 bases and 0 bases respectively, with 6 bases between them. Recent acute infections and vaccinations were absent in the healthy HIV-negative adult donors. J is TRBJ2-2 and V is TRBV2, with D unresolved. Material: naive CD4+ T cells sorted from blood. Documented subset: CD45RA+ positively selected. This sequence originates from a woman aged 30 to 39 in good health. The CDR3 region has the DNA TGTGCCAGCAGTGCAGAAGCGAACACCGGGGAGCTGTTTTTT. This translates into CASSAEANTGELFF.